This is a list of T cell receptor beta chains from one sample in a study of T cells in Graves' hyperthyroidism and ophthalmopathy. MiXCR, applied by TCRdb to the multiplex PCR reads, yields one record per CDR3 protein. This table holds around 620,000 distinct CDR3 sequences, approximately 44% found once. The source material was peripheral blood or thyroid tissue (not recorded which). Receptors were obtained from an adult woman with Graves' disease, either hyperthyroidism or ophthalmopathy (not recorded which). The CDR3 runs from the conserved cysteine through the conserved F or W. D genes are given only for firm matches. Clone size, where shown, is once, few, many, or a class for clones that have expanded.

TRBJ1-1 | TRBV27 | - | few | CASSFGRGVPNTEAFF | TGTGCCAGCAGTTTCGGCAGGGGAGTTCCGAACACTGAAGCTTTCTTT
TRBJ2-5 | TRBV11-1 | - | - | CASSYPGMEETQYF | TGTGCCAGCAGCTACCCGGGAATGGAAGAGACCCAGTACTTC
TRBJ1-2 | TRBV10-2 | - | - | CASSEPGAKDGYTF | TGCGCCAGCAGTGAGCCGGGGGCTAAAGATGGCTACACCTTC
TRBJ1-1 | TRBV5-1 | - | - | CASRVSMNTEAFF | TGCGCCAGCAGGGTCAGCATGAACACTGAAGCTTTCTTT
TRBJ1-6 | TRBV7-2 | - | many | CASSSAGSDSPLHF | TGTGCCAGCAGCTCCGCGGGTAGTGATTCACCCCTCCACTTT
TRBJ1-6 | TRBV4-1 | TRBD1 | - | CASSQPQGAGSPLHF | TGCGCCAGCAGCCAGCCCCAGGGGGCCGGTTCACCCCTCCACTTT
TRBJ2-7 | TRBV7-9 | - | - | CASSQDTLGGEQYF | TGTGCCAGCAGCCAAGATACCCTTGGGGGAGAGCAGTACTTC
TRBJ1-6 | TRBV6-6 | - | - | CASSYVRAGRPLHF | TGTGCCAGCAGTTACGTCCGAGCGGGTCGACCCCTCCACTTT
TRBJ2-2 | TRBV5-1 | - | - | CASSLVGSNTGELFF | TGCGCCAGCAGCTTGGTCGGCAGCAACACCGGGGAGCTGTTTTTT
TRBJ1-6 | TRBV10-2 | - | - | CASSEGRPGHGSPLHF | TGCGCCAGCAGCGAAGGCAGACCGGGACATGGTTCACCCCTCCACTTT
TRBJ1-6 | TRBV6-6 | - | many | CASRTDSPLHF | TGTGCCAGCAGAACCGATTCACCCCTCCACTTT
TRBJ1-2 | TRBV7-9 | TRBD1 | few | CASSLVRMGQDDYGYTF | TGTGCCAGCAGCTTAGTTCGGATGGGACAGGATGACTATGGCTACACCTTC
TRBJ1-5 | TRBV10-3 | TRBD1 | - | CAETGEASQPQHF | TGTGCTGAAACAGGGGAGGCGAGTCAGCCCCAGCATTTT
TRBJ1-4 | TRBV10-2 | TRBD1 | many | CASSVAGGHEKLFF | TGCGCCAGCAGTGTAGCAGGGGGACATGAAAAACTGTTTTTT
TRBJ1-5 | TRBV5-1 | - | many | CASMALLPWVVGQPQHF | TGCGCCAGCATGGCCCTCCTCCCGTGGGTTGTGGGTCAGCCCCAGCATTTT
TRBJ2-5 | TRBV7-8 | - | - | CASSLVVGSEETQYF | TGTGCCAGCAGCTTAGTGGTGGGTTCGGAAGAGACCCAGTACTTC
TRBJ2-1 | TRBV20-1 | - | - | CSAIGPGNRDEQFF | TGCAGTGCTATCGGGCCGGGTAACCGGGATGAGCAGTTCTTC
TRBJ1-3 | TRBV5-1 | - | - | CASSATQVNTIYF | TGCGCCAGCAGCGCCACACAGGTGAACACCATATATTTT
TRBJ1-1 | TRBV2 | TRBD1 | few | CASSYRGSGTEAFF | TGTGCCAGCAGTTACAGGGGGTCAGGCACTGAAGCTTTCTTT
TRBJ1-1 | TRBV29-1 | - | once | CSLSYTEAFF | TGCAGCTTGAGTTACACTGAAGCTTTCTTT
TRBJ2-5 | TRBV12-3/TRBV12-4 | - | - | CASSGRGPETQYF | TGTGCCAGCAGTGGCAGGGGCCCAGAGACCCAGTACTTC
TRBJ2-5 | TRBV29-1 | TRBD2 | - | CSVNGLAGVETQYF | TGCAGCGTTAATGGACTAGCGGGAGTAGAGACCCAGTACTTC
TRBJ2-5 | TRBV15 | - | - | CATSSGTRETQYF | TGTGCCACCAGCAGCGGGACCCGAGAGACCCAGTACTTC
TRBJ2-7 | TRBV5-1 | - | many | CASSPGTRRPFRYEQYF | TGCGCCAGCAGCCCGGGGACAAGGAGACCCTTCAGGTACGAGCAGTACTTC
TRBJ1-4 | TRBV5-1 | - | - | CASSLVRTGEGGEKLFF | TGCGCCAGCAGCTTGGTTCGGACCGGGGAAGGAGGAGAAAAACTGTTTTTT
TRBJ2-2 | TRBV7-3 | - | many | CASSLTRSGELFF | TGTGCCAGCAGCTTAACAAGGAGCGGGGAGCTGTTTTTT
TRBJ1-4 | TRBV11-2 | - | few | CASSFRDTVEKLFF | TGTGCCAGCAGCTTCCGGGACACCGTGGAAAAACTGTTTTTT
TRBJ2-7 | TRBV10-3 | TRBD2 | - | CAISATSGYEQYF | TGTGCCATCAGTGCAACTAGCGGCTACGAGCAGTACTTC
TRBJ1-2 | TRBV2 | - | - | CASSEPETGYGYTF | TGTGCCAGCAGTGAACCTGAGACAGGCTATGGCTACACCTTC
TRBJ2-2 | TRBV12-3/TRBV12-4 | - | many | CASSFGPEGLFF | TGTGCCAGCAGTTTTGGTCCCGAGGGGCTGTTTTTT
TRBJ2-5 | TRBV20-1 | - | many | CSALRQETQYF | TGCAGTGCTCTGCGCCAAGAGACCCAGTACTTC
TRBJ2-5 | TRBV15 | - | - | CATSCPRGETQYF | TGTGCCACCAGCTGCCCCCGGGGGGAGACCCAGTACTTC
TRBJ2-5 | TRBV7-2 | TRBD1 | many | CASSLGTGTGIQYF | TGTGCCAGCAGCTTAGGGACAGGGACCGGGATCCAGTACTTC
TRBJ2-7 | TRBV25-1 | - | - | CASSSMGLKTYEQYF | TGTGCCAGCAGTTCGATGGGACTGAAGACCTACGAGCAGTACTTC
TRBJ1-1 | TRBV15 | TRBD1 | few | CATKQGDTEAFF | TGTGCCACCAAACAGGGGGACACTGAAGCTTTCTTT
TRBJ2-2 | TRBV29-1 | TRBD1 | - | CSVEGRGRTGELFF | TGCAGCGTTGAGGGCAGGGGGCGCACCGGGGAGCTGTTTTTT
TRBJ2-7 | TRBV7-3 | - | once | CASSYRLGGEQYF | TGTGCCAGCAGCTACCGACTAGGAGGGGAGCAGTACTTC
TRBJ1-2 | TRBV29-1 | - | many | CSVEVQQLRGGDGYTF | TGCAGCGTTGAAGTGCAGCAGCTGCGGGGGGGGGATGGCTACACCTTC
TRBJ2-7 | TRBV7-9 | - | - | CASSLAGVREQYF | TGTGCCAGCAGCTTAGCGGGGGTCCGCGAGCAGTACTTC
TRBJ1-3 | TRBV2 | TRBD1 | many | CASSRDRVLSGNTIYF | TGTGCCAGCAGTCGTGACAGGGTACTCTCTGGAAACACCATATATTTT
TRBJ1-2 | TRBV5-4 | - | many | CASSPATGGVYGYTF | TGTGCCAGCAGCCCAGCTACCGGCGGGGTCTATGGCTACACCTTC
TRBJ1-4 | TRBV6-5 | TRBD1 | many | CASSPGQGGKLFF | TGTGCCAGCAGTCCGGGACAGGGCGGAAAACTGTTTTTT
TRBJ1-1 | TRBV10-3 | TRBD1 | - | CAISEGTVGAFF | TGTGCCATCAGTGAGGGGACAGTGGGAGCTTTCTTT
TRBJ2-7 | TRBV9 | - | many | CASSAGYEQYF | TGTGCCAGCAGTGCTGGCTACGAGCAGTACTTC
TRBJ1-1 | TRBV9 | TRBD1 | - | CASNGQGGSHTEAFF | TGTGCCAGCAACGGACAGGGGGGATCACACACTGAAGCTTTCTTT
TRBJ2-7 | TRBV18 | TRBD1 | - | CASLPRGTGSYEQYF | TGTGCCAGCTTACCTAGGGGGACAGGGTCGTACGAGCAGTACTTC
TRBJ1-2 | TRBV7-2 | TRBD1 | many | CASSLDRAVLGYTF | TGTGCCAGCAGCTTGGACAGGGCGGTTCTTGGCTACACCTTC
TRBJ2-5 | TRBV2 | - | few | CASRTELPETQYF | TGTGCCTCCAGAACCGAACTCCCAGAGACCCAGTACTTC
TRBJ2-7 | TRBV7-6 | TRBD1 | few | CASSRTGEGGYEQYF | TGTGCCAGCAGCCGGACAGGGGAGGGCGGCTACGAGCAGTACTTC
TRBJ2-7 | TRBV7-6 | - | many | CASSLGTFLPEGEQYF | TGTGCCAGCAGCTTAGGAACTTTCCTCCCTGAGGGGGAGCAGTACTTC
TRBJ1-3 | TRBV7-6 | TRBD1 | once | CASSKQQGASRNTIYF | TGTGCCAGCAGCAAGCAACAGGGGGCGAGCAGAAACACCATATATTTT
TRBJ2-5 | TRBV29-1 | - | - | CSVGRAGEIQYF | TGCAGCGTAGGACGGGCTGGAGAGATCCAGTACTTC
TRBJ1-5 | TRBV28 | - | few | CASSADKGNQPQHF | TGTGCCAGCTCCGCAGACAAAGGCAATCAGCCCCAGCATTTT